Each of the 19 T cell receptor beta chains below was sequenced from the same sample in a study of T cell responses to AZD1222 COVID-19 vaccine. Measured with immunoSEQ multiplex PCR; TCRdb has only the in-frame clones, and not every one. Among around 100,000 clones listed, about nine tenths were seen once. Sequenced here: peripheral blood, sampled on day 0 of AZD1222 vaccination. The receptors here all came from an adult in good health.

The chain employs TRBV7-9 and TRBJ2-3; D is unresolved. Germline V gene data show CDR1 as SEHNR and CDR2 as FQNEAQ (reference sequence). CDR3 size: 14 residues. Trimming removed 10 bases from V and 3 bases from J, with 17 bases in between. CDR3 sequence: CAITPGSSTDTQYF. DNA for the CDR3: TGTGCCATCACCCCAGGCTCCTCTACAGATACGCAGTATTTT. Filled out from reference TRBV7-9 and TRBJ2-3, the complete variable domain reads DTGVSQNPRHKITKRGQNVTFRCDPISEHNRLYWYRQTLGQGPEFLTYFQNEAQLEKSRLLSDRFSAERPKGSFSTLEIQRTEQGDSAMYLCAITPGSSTDTQYFGPGTRLTVL.

The chain has TRBV14 and TRBJ1-1, with unresolved D. V was trimmed by 0 bases and J by 3 bases, leaving 11 bases between them. Per the germline V gene, CDR1 is SGHDN and CDR2 is FVKESK. The CDR3 sequence is 15 residues long. The chain's CDR3 is CASSQESRVYTEAFF. CDR3 nucleotide sequence: TGTGCCAGCAGCCAAGAATCTCGGGTTTACACTGAAGCTTTCTTT.

The rearrangement uses TRBV11-1 and TRBJ2-2; the D gene is possibly TRBD1 (6 bases). CDR1 is SGHAT and CDR2 is FQDESV in the germline V gene (reference sequence). Trimming left V 5 bases short and J 6 bases short, with 16 bases between. The CDR3 consists of 15 residues. The CDR3 sequence: CASSLSLWGPGELFF. The CDR3 DNA reads TGTGCCAGCAGCCTATCCCTCTGGGGGCCCGGGGAGCTGTTTTTT.

The chain combines TRBV9 with TRBJ1-5; TRBD1 is a possible D gene (5 bases). Germline values: CDR1 SGDLS, CDR2 YYNGEE. V was trimmed by 0 bases and J by 0 bases, leaving 7 bases between them. The CDR3 is 15 amino acids. The CDR3 here is CASSVDGGSNQPQHF. CDR3 coding DNA: TGTGCCAGCAGCGTAGACGGGGGTAGCAATCAGCCCCAGCATTTT. Using reference TRBV9 and TRBJ1-5 for the parts outside the CDR3, the full variable domain is DSGVTQTPKHLITATGQRVTLRCSPRSGDLSVYWYQQSLDQGLQFLIQYYNGEERAKGNILERFSAQQFPDLHSELNLSSLELGDSALYFCASSVDGGSNQPQHFGDGTRLSIL.

Regarding this clone: The sample contains more than one DNA sequence encoding this CDR3. The rearrangement joins TRBV29-1 to TRBJ1-2; a weak D match, TRBD1 (6 bases). The CDR3 extends over 12 amino acids. Trimming pared 4 bases from V and 2 bases from J, leaving 8 bases between. Germline loops: CDR1 SQVTM, CDR2 ANQGSEA. The chain's CDR3 is CSVGQENYGYTF. The DNA of the CDR3 is TGCAGCGTTGGACAGGAAAACTATGGCTACACCTTC.

The V call is TRBV5-1, the J call TRBJ1-1; D remains unclear. Trimming took 4 bases from V and 4 from J, leaving 11 bases between them. Per the germline V gene, CDR1 is SGHRS and CDR2 is YFSETQ. CDR3 size: 13 residues. The CDR3 here is CASSAAHSTEAFF. The CDR3 region has the DNA TGCGCCAGCAGCGCAGCCCACAGCACTGAAGCTTTCTTT. Drawing the rest from reference TRBV5-1 and TRBJ1-1, the complete variable domain is KAGVTQTPRYLIKTRGQQVTLSCSPISGHRSVSWYQQTPGQGLQFLFEYFSETQRNKGNFPGRFSGRQFSNSRSEMNVSTLELGDSALYLCASSAAHSTEAFFGQGTRLTVV.

This chain joins TRBV6-5 and TRBJ2-1; 12 bases agree with TRBD2. The junction had 4 bases not matched to a gene; V was cut back by 6 bases and J by 4 bases. This CDR3 spans 15 amino acids. The germline gives CDR1 MNHEY, CDR2 SVGAGI. This CDR3 reads CASRSTSGGYNEQFF. The CDR3 DNA reads TGTGCCAGCAGGTCGACTAGCGGGGGATACAATGAGCAGTTCTTC.

This clone was picked up a small number of times. For the CDR3, the DNA is TGTGCCAGCAGTTTTTTGGGACAACCGAACACTGAAGCTTTCTTT. Translation gives CASSFLGQPNTEAFF. The chain couples TRBV27 to TRBJ1-1; D perhaps matches TRBD1 (6 bases). CDR3 length: 15 amino acids. The germline gives CDR1 MNHEY, CDR2 SMNVEV (reference sequence). V was trimmed by 3 bases and J by 1 base, leaving 12 bases between them.

This chain uses TRBV10-2 with TRBJ2-1, with 9 bases that match TRBD1. Germline V lookup: CDR1 WSHSY, CDR2 SAAADI. V shed 7 bases, J shed 5 bases, and the junction held 12 bases outside the gene matches. The CDR3 has 16 residues. CDR3: CASNRPGQGRDNEQFF. The CDR3 DNA is TGCGCCAGCAACAGACCGGGACAGGGTCGGGACAATGAGCAGTTCTTC.

CDR3 DNA sequence: TGTGCCAGTAGCTGGGGGGACAGGGGTTCCTACGAGCAGTACTTC. It is translated as CASSWGDRGSYEQYF. J is TRBJ2-7 and V is TRBV19; 10 bases line up with TRBD1. Trimming removed 6 bases from V and 1 base from J; junction bases left unmatched: 6. Germline V gives CDR1 LNHDA, CDR2 SQIVND (reference sequence). This CDR3 region has 15 residues.

This chain joins TRBV28 and TRBJ1-6; D possibly corresponds to TRBD1 (6 bases). There are 14 residues in the CDR3. Germline CDR1 and CDR2: MDHEN and SYDVKM. Trimming took 2 bases from V and 10 from J, leaving 12 bases between them. The CDR3 bases are TGTGCCAGCAGTTTAAGTCGACAGGTATCACCCCTCCACTTT. It yields the protein CASSLSRQVSPLHF.

V usage is TRBV27 and J usage is TRBJ1-5; D remains ambiguous. Germline V lookup: CDR1 MNHEY, CDR2 SMNVEV (reference sequence). Trimming shortened V by 7 bases and J by 1 base, and 11 bases separated the two germline ends. The CDR3 extends over 14 amino acids. This CDR3 is CASNTRPSNQPQHF. The CDR3 nucleotides are TGTGCCAGCAATACAAGGCCGAGCAATCAGCCCCAGCATTTT.

The chain has TRBV4-1 and TRBJ2-7; 8 positions agree with TRBD2. V was pared by 4 bases and J by 6 bases, with 5 bases of the junction left unmatched. The CDR3 has 13 amino acids. The germline V gene has CDR1 MGHRA and CDR2 YSYEKL. CDR3 DNA: TGCGCCAGCAGCCGGGGACTAGTAGGCGAGCAGTACTTC. Residues: CASSRGLVGEQYF.

The sample holds one count of this clone. The rearrangement uses TRBV5-1 and TRBJ2-3; D may be TRBD2 (5 bases). V was shortened by 4 bases and J by 5 bases, with 8 bases between the two germline ends. The germline V gene has CDR1 SGHRS and CDR2 YFSETQ. The CDR3 loop spans 12 amino acids. CDR3 region: CASSPGGDTQYF. The CDR3 DNA is TGCGCCAGCAGCCCCGGAGGAGATACGCAGTATTTT. Full variable domain (outside the CDR3, taken from reference TRBV5-1 and TRBJ2-3): KAGVTQTPRYLIKTRGQQVTLSCSPISGHRSVSWYQQTPGQGLQFLFEYFSETQRNKGNFPGRFSGRQFSNSRSEMNVSTLELGDSALYLCASSPGGDTQYFGPGTRLTVL.

This sequence joins TRBV5-1 and TRBJ2-3; D gene unclear. Trimming took 4 bases from V and 0 from J, leaving 3 bases between them. This CDR3 comprises 12 residues. Looked up from germline, CDR1 is SGHRS and CDR2 is YFSETQ. In DNA form, the CDR3 reads TGCGCCAGCAGCCTAAGCACAGATACGCAGTATTTT. It codes for CASSLSTDTQYF.

Written as DNA, the CDR3 is TGTGCCAGCAGCCACTCTAGCGGAGGGGAGACCCAGTACTTC. Translation: CASSHSSGGETQYF. This chain links TRBV14 with TRBJ2-5; 7 bases line up with TRBD2. The germline V gene encodes CDR1 SGHDN and CDR2 FVKESK. The junction had 6 bases not matched to a gene; V was cut back by 3 bases and J by 5 bases. This CDR3 is 14 amino acids long.

This chain connects TRBV5-1 to TRBJ1-1; 8 bases line up with TRBD1. This CDR3 is 13 amino acids long. From germline, CDR1 is SGHRS and CDR2 YFSETQ. J lost 6 bases, V lost 3 bases, and 4 bases had no gene match. The CDR3 is CASSSGDRPEAFF. As DNA, the CDR3 is TGCGCCAGCAGCTCCGGGGACAGGCCTGAAGCTTTCTTT.

There are a few counts of this clone. This chain connects TRBV9 to TRBJ2-7; 9 bases fit TRBD1. CDR1 and CDR2 (germline): SGDLS, YYNGEE. The trim removed 3 bases at V and 0 bases at J, leaving 10 bases unmatched. This CDR3 has 17 amino acids. The CDR3: CASSANDRGMSSYEQYF. The CDR3 DNA is TGTGCCAGCAGCGCCAATGACAGGGGGATGAGCTCCTACGAGCAGTACTTC. Full variable domain (outside the CDR3, taken from reference TRBV9 and TRBJ2-7): DSGVTQTPKHLITATGQRVTLRCSPRSGDLSVYWYQQSLDQGLQFLIQYYNGEERAKGNILERFSAQQFPDLHSELNLSSLELGDSALYFCASSANDRGMSSYEQYFGPGTRLTVT.

V and J are TRBV10-3 and TRBJ1-3, with D tentatively TRBD1 (5 bases). V lost 3 bases and J 0 bases, leaving 6 bases between the germline ends. Germline V gene lookup returns CDR1 ENHRY and CDR2 SYGVKD. The CDR3 extends over 14 amino acids. In DNA form, the CDR3 reads TGTGCCATCAGTGACGACAGCTCTGGAAACACCATATATTTT. It specifies CAISDDSSGNTIYF.